This record covers a single T cell receptor (beta chain). The CDR3 length is 13 residues. V was shortened by 4 bases and J by 8 bases, with 15 bases between the two germline ends. CDR1 and CDR2 (germline): SGDLS, YYNGEE. The data stem from a study of shared clonotypes between healthy human individuals. Measured with immunoSEQ multiplex PCR; TCRdb has only the in-frame clones, and not every one. The sample gives over 750,000 clones, about 96% of which show up once; less than 0.3% is in the top ten. Only CD45RO-negative cells positively selected for CCR7 counted as naive CD8 cells, so terminally differentiated effector memory CD45RA+ cells were excluded.

The origin of this receptor is a young man in good health. The sequencing input was naive CD8+ T cells sorted from blood. The rearrangement links TRBV9 to TRBJ1-1; perhaps TRBD1 as D (5 bases). CDR3 sequence reads: CASSPTGGVEAFF. The CDR3, as DNA: TGTGCCAGCAGCCCCACCGGGGGGGTAGAAGCTTTCTTT. The variable domain in full, completed from reference TRBV9 and TRBJ1-1, reads DSGVTQTPKHLITATGQRVTLRCSPRSGDLSVYWYQQSLDQGLQFLIQYYNGEERAKGNILERFSAQQFPDLHSELNLSSLELGDSALYFCASSPTGGVEAFFGQGTRLTVV.